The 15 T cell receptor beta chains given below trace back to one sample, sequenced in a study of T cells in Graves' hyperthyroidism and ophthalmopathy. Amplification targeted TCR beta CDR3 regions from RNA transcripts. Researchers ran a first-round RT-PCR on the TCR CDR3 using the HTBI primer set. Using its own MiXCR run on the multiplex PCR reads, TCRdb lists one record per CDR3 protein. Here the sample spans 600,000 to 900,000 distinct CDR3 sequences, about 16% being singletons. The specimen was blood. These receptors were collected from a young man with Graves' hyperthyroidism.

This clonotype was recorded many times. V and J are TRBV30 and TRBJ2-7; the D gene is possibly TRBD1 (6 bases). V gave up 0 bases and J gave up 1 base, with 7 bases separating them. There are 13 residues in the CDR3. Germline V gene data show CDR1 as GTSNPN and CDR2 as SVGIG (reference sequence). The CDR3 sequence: CAWSVQGSYEQYF. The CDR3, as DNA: TGTGCCTGGAGTGTGCAGGGGTCCTACGAGCAGTACTTC.

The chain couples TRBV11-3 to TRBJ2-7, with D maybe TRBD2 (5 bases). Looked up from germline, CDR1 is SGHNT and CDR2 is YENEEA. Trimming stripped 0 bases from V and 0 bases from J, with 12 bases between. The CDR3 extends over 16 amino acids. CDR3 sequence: CASSLEGLRSSYEQYF. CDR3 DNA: TGTGCCAGCAGCTTAGAAGGACTCCGGAGCTCCTACGAGCAGTACTTC.

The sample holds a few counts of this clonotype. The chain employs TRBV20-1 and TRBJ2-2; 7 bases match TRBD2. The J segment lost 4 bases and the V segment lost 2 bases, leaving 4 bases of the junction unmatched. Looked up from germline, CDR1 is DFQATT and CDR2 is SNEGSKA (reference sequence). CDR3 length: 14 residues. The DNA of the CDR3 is TGCAGTGCTAGACGGGAGGTCTTCACCGGGGAGCTGTTTTTT. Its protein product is CSARREVFTGELFF.

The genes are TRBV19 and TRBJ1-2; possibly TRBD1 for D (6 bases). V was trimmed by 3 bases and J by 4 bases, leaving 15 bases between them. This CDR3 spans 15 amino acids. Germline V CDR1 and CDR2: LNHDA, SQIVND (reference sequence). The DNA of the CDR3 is TGTGCCAGTAGTATTGGGGCAGGGGCTCGCTATGGCTACACCTTC. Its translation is CASSIGAGARYGYTF.

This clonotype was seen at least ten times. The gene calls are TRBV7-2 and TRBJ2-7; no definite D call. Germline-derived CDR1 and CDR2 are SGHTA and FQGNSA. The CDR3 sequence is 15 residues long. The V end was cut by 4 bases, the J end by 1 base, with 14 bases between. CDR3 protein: CASSSQTSRSYEQYF. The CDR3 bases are TGTGCCAGCAGCTCGCAGACCTCGAGGTCCTACGAGCAGTACTTC. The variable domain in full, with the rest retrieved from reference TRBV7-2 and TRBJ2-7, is GAGVSQSPSNKVTEKGKDVELRCDPISGHTALYWYRQSLGQGLEFLIYFQGNSAPDKSGLPSDRFSAERTGGSVSTLTIQRTQQEDSAVYLCASSSQTSRSYEQYFGPGTRLTVT.

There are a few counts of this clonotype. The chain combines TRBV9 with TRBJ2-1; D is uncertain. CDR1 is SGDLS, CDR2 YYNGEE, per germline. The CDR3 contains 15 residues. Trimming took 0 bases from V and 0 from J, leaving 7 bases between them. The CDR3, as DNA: TGTGCCAGCAGCGTAGATATGAACTCCTACAATGAGCAGTTCTTC. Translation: CASSVDMNSYNEQFF.

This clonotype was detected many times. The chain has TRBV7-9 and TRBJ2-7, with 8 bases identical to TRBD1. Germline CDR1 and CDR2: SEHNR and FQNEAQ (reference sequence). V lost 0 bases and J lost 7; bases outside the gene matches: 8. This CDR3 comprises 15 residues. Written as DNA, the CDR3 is TGTGCCAGCAGCTTAGCCGGGACAGGCGCCGGGGAGCAGTACTTC. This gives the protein CASSLAGTGAGEQYF.

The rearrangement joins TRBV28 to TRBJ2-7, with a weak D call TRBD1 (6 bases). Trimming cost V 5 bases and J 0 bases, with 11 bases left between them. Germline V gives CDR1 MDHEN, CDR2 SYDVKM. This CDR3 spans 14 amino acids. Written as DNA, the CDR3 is TGTGCCAGCAGTCACAGGGATAGCTCCTACGAGCAGTACTTC. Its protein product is CASSHRDSSYEQYF.

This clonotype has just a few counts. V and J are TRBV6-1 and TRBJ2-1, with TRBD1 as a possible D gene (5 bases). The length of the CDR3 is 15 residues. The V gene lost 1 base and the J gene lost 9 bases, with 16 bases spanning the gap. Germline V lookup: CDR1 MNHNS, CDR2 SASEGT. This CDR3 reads CASSEGAGSLSEQFF. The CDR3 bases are TGTGCCAGCAGTGAAGGGGCAGGGTCTTTGTCTGAGCAGTTCTTC.

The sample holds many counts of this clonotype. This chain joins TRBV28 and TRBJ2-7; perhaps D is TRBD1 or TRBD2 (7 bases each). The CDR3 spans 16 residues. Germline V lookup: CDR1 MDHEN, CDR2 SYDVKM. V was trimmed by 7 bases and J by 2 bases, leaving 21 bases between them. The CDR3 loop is CASTSASGTVTYEQYF. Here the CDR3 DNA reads TGTGCCAGCACCAGCGCCAGCGGGACAGTAACCTACGAGCAGTACTTC.

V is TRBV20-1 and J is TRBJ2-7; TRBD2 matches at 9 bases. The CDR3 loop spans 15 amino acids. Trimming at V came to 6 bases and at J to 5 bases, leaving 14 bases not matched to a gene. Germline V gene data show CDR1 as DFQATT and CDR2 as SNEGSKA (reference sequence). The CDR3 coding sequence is TGCAGTGCCCTCGGCCTAGCGGGGATTTGGAACGAGCAGTACTTC. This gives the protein CSALGLAGIWNEQYF.

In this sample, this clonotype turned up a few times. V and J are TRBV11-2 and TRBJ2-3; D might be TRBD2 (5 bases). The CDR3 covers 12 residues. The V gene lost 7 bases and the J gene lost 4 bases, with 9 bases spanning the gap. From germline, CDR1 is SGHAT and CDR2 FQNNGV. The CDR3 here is CASTLAPDTQYF. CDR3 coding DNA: TGTGCCAGCACCCTAGCCCCAGATACGCAGTATTTT.

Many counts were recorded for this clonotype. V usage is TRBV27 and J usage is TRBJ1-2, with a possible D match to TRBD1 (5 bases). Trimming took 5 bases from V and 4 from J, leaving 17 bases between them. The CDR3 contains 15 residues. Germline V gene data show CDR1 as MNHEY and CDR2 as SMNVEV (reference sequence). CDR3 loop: CASSVGRGPAYGYTF. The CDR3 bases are TGTGCCAGCAGTGTAGGACGGGGACCCGCCTATGGCTACACCTTC.

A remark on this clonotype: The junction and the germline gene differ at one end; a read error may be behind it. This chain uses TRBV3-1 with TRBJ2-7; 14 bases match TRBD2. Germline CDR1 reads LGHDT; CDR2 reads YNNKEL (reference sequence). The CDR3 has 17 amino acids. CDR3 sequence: CPSSPPAGTSGSYEQYF. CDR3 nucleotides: TGTCCCAGCAGCCCTCCCGCCGGGACTAGCGGGAGCTACGAGCAGTACTTC.

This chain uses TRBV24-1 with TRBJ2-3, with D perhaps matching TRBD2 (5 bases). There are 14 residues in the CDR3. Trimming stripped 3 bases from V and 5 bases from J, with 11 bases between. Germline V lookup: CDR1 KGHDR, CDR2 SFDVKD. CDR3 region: CATSDPGRGDTQYF. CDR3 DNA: TGTGCCACCAGTGATCCAGGACGGGGAGATACGCAGTATTTT.